Listed here are 6 T cell receptor beta chains from one sample, sequenced in a study of blood T cell repertoires in COVID-19. Only in-frame clones appear in the TCRdb table, and some are missing; sequencing was by immunoSEQ multiplex PCR. Among over 150,000 clones listed, around 85% were seen once. What was sequenced was peripheral blood. The source is a man between 65 and 80 years old with active or convalescent COVID-19.

The rearrangement links TRBV7-6 to TRBJ2-2; D is ambiguous. The V gene's germline CDR1 is SGHVS and CDR2 FNYEAQ. Trimming took off 4 bases at V and 0 bases at J, with 12 bases between the two ends. CDR3 length: 16 amino acids. The CDR3 DNA reads TGTGCCAGCAGCTCCACGACAAGTCCGAACACCGGGGAGCTGTTTTTT. This encodes CASSSTTSPNTGELFF. The whole variable domain, remainder taken from reference TRBV7-6 and TRBJ2-2, is GAGVSQSPRYKVTKRGQDVALRCDPISGHVSLYWYRQALGQGPEFLTYFNYEAQQDKSGLPNDRFSAERPEGSISTLTIQRTEQRDSAMYRCASSSTTSPNTGELFFGEGSRLTVL.

The chain is built from TRBV28 and TRBJ2-1; D might be TRBD1 (6 bases). The germline V gene has CDR1 MDHEN and CDR2 SYDVKM. This CDR3 is built from 13 residues. V was shortened by 7 bases and J by 4 bases, with 11 bases between the two germline ends. The CDR3 nucleotides are TGTGCCAGCACAACAGGGTGGTACAATGAGCAGTTCTTC. It encodes CASTTGWYNEQFF.

This chain connects TRBV7-2 to TRBJ2-5; 13 bases map to TRBD2. This CDR3 has 15 residues. The V and J ends lost 5 bases and 2 bases, in that order; junction bases with no gene match: 2. The germline CDR1 and CDR2 sequences are SGHTA and FQGNSA. Written as DNA, the CDR3 is TGTGCCAGCAGCAGGGGACTAGCGGGGCAAGAGACCCAGTACTTC. Translating it yields CASSRGLAGQETQYF. Supplemented by reference TRBV7-2 and TRBJ2-5, the full variable domain reads GAGVSQSPSNKVTEKGKDVELRCDPISGHTALYWYRQSLGQGLEFLIYFQGNSAPDKSGLPSDRFSAERTGGSVSTLTIQRTQQEDSAVYLCASSRGLAGQETQYFGPGTRLLVL.

V is TRBV4-3 and J is TRBJ1-6; D is ambiguous. The CDR3 length is 13 residues. In germline, CDR1 is LGHNA, CDR2 YSLEER. Trimming shortened V by 1 base and J by 10 bases, and 8 bases separated the two germline ends. DNA of the CDR3: TGCGCCAGCAGCCAAGGGAGGGAATCACCCCTCCACTTT. It codes for CASSQGRESPLHF.

This clone was detected a few times. The chain recombines TRBV7-9 with TRBJ2-2; 10 bases map to TRBD1. The junction had 2 bases not matched to a gene; V was cut back by 1 base and J by 6 bases. The CDR3 has 15 residues. Germline CDR1 reads SEHNR; CDR2 reads FQNEAQ (reference sequence). The CDR3 reads CASSLGQGAAGELFF. The CDR3, as DNA: TGTGCCAGCAGCTTAGGACAGGGGGCGGCCGGGGAGCTGTTTTTT.

This sequence joins TRBV5-1 and TRBJ1-1; the D gene is possibly TRBD1 (5 bases). The CDR3 is 13 amino acids. The V end lost 3 bases, the J end lost 3 bases, and 9 bases lay between the germline ends. Germline V lookup: CDR1 SGHRS, CDR2 YFSETQ. DNA of the CDR3: TGCGCCAGCAGCTCTCAGGGTTACACTGAAGCTTTCTTT. As protein: CASSSQGYTEAFF.